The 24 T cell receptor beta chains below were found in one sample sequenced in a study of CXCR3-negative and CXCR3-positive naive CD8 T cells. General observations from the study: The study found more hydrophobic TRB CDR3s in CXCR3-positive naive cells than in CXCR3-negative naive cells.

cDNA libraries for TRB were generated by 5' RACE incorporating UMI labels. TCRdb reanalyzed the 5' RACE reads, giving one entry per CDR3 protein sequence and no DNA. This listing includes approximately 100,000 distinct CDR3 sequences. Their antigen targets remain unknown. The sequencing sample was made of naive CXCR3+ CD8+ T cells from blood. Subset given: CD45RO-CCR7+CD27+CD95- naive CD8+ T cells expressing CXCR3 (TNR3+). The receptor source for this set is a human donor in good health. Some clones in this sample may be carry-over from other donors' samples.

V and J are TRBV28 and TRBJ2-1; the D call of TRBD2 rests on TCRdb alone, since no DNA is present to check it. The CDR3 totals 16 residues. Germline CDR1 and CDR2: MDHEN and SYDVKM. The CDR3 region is CASSIQLAGGSNEQFF.

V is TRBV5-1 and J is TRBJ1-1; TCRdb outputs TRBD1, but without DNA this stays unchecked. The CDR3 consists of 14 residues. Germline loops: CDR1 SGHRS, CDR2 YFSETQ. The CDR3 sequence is CASSLTGDNTEAFF.

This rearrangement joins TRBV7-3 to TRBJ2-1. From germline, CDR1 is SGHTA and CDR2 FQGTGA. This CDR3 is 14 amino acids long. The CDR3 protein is CASSKSGSYNEQFF.

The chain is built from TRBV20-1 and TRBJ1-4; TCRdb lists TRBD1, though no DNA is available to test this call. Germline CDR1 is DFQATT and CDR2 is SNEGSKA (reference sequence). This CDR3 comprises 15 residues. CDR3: CSARDWTVTNEKLFF.

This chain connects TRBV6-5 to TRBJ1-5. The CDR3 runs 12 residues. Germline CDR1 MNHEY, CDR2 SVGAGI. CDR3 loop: CASSTPLEPQHF.

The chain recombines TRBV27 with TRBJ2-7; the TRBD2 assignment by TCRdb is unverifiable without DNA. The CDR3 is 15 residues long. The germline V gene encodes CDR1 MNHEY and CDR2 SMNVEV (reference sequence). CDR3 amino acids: CASSLERGPSYEQYF.

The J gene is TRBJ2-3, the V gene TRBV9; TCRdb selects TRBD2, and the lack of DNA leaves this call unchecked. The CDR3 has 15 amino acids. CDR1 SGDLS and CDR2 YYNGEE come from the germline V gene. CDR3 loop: CASSVEGLHTDTQYF.

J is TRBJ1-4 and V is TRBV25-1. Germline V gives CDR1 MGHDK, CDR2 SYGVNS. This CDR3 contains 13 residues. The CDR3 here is CASTSWVAEKLFF.

The CDR3: CSVEDPLEARPFTDTQYF. This chain uses TRBV29-1 with TRBJ2-3. The CDR3 consists of 18 residues. Germline V gene sequence: CDR1 SQVTM, CDR2 ANQGSEA.

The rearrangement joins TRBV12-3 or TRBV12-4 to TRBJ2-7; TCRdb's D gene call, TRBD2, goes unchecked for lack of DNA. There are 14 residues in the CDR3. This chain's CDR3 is CASSNSDWTYEQYF.

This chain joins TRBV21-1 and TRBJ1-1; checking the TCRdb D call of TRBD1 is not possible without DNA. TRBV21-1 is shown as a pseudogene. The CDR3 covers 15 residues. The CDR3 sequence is CASSTRRGGRTEAFF.

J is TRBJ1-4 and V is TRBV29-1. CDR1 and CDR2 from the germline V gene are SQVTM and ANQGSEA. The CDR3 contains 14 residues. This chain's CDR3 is CSVEKGATNEKLFF. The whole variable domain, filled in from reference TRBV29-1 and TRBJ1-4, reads SAVISQKPSRDICQRGTSLTIQCQVDSQVTMMFWYRQQPGQSLTLIATANQGSEATYESGFVIDKFPISRPNLTFSTLTVSNMSPEDSSIYLCSVEKGATNEKLFFGSGTQLSVL.

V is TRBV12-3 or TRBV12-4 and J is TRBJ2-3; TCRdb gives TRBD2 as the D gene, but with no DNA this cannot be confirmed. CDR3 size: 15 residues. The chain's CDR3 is CASSSIAGNTDTQYF.

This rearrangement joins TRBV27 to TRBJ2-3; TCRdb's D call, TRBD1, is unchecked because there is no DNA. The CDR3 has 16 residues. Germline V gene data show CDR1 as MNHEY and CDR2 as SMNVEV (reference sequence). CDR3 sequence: CASSSSPGLASDTQYF.

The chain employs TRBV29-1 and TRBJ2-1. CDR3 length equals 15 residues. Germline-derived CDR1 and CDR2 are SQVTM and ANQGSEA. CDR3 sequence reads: CSVDLTGASYNEQFF.

CDR3 in amino acids: CASSIPARGTDTQYF. The gene calls are TRBV19 and TRBJ2-3; TCRdb outputs TRBD1, but without DNA this stays unchecked. The V gene's germline CDR1 is LNHDA and CDR2 SQIVND (reference sequence). CDR3 length: 15 residues.

CDR3 region: CATSRGLAGLLTDTQYF. The V and J genes are TRBV28 and TRBJ2-3; TCRdb's D gene call, TRBD2, goes unchecked for lack of DNA. CDR1 is MDHEN and CDR2 is SYDVKM in the germline V gene. The CDR3 is 17 amino acids.

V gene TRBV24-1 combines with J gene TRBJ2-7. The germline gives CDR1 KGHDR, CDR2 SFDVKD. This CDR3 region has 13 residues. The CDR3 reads CATSDLKGSEQYF.

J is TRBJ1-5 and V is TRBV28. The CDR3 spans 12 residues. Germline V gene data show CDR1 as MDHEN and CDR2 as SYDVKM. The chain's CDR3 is CASSFGMQPQHF. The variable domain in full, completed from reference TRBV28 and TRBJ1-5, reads DVKVTQSSRYLVKRTGEKVFLECVQDMDHENMFWYRQDPGLGLRLIYFSYDVKMKEKGDIPEGYSVSREKKERFSLILESASTNQTSMYLCASSFGMQPQHFGDGTRLSIL.

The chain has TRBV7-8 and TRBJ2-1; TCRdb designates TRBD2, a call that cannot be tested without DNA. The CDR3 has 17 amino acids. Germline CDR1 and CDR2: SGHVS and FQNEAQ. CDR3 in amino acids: CASSFRLAGVTYNEQFF.

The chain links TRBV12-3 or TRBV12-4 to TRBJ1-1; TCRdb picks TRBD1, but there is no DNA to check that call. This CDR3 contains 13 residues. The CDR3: CASSQTGVTEAFF.

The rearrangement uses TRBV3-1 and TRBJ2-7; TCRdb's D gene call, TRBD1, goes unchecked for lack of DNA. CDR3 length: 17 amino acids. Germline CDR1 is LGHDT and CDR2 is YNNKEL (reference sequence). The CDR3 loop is CASSQDIRLGDNYEQYF.

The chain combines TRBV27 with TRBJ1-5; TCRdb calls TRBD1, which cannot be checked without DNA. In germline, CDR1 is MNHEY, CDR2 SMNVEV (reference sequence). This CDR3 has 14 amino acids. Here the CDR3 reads CASGNRGPNQPQHF.

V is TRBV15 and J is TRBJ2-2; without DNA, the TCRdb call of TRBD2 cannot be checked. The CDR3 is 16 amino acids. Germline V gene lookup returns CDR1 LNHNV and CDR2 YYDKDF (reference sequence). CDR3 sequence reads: CATSGGGAPNTGELFF.